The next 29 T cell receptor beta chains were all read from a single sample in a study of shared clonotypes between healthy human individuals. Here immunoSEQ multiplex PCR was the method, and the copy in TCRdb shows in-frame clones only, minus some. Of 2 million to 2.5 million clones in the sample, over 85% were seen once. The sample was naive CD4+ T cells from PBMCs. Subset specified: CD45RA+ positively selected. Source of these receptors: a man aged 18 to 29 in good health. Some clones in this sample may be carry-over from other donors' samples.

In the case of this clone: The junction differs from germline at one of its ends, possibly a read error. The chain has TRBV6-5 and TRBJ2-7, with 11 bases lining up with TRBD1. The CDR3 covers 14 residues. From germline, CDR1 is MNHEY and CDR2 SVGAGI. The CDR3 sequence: CAGSRPGQGGEQYF. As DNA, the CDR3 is TGTGCCGGCAGCCGGCCGGGACAGGGGGGCGAGCAGTACTTC.

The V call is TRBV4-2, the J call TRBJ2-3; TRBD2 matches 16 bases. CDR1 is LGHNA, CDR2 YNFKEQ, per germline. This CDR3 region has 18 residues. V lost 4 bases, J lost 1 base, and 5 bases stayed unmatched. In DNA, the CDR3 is TGTGCCAGCAGCCTGGGACTAGCGGGAGGGGTGCGCACAGATACGCAGTATTTT. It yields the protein CASSLGLAGGVRTDTQYF.

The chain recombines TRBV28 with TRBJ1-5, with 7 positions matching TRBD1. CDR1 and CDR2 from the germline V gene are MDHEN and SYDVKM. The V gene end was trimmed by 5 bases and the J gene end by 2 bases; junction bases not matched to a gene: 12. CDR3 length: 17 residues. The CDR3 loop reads CASSARAGGVGNQPQHF. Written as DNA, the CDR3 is TGTGCCAGCAGTGCCCGGGCAGGGGGTGTTGGCAATCAGCCCCAGCATTTT.

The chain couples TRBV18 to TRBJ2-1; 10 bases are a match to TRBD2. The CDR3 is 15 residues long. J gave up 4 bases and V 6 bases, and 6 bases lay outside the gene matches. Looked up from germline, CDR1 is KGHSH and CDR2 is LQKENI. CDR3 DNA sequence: TGTGCCAGCTCGCTACTAGCGGGACCTTACAATGAGCAGTTCTTC. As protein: CASSLLAGPYNEQFF.

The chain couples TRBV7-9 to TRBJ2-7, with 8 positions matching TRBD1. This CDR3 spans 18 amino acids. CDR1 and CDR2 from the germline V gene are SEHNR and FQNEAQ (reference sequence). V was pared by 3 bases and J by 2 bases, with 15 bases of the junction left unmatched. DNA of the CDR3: TGTGCCAGCAGCTTTTGGCGCGCCCGACAGGGACAGGCCTACGAGCAGTACTTC. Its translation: CASSFWRARQGQAYEQYF.

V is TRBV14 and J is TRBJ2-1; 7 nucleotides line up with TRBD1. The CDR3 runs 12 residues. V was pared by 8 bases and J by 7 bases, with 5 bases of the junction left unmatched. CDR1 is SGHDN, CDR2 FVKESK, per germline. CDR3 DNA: TGTGCCAGCCAACAGGGGATGAATGAGCAGTTCTTC. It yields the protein CASQQGMNEQFF.

CDR3 amino acids: CAWSVLSSGWSRAFF. The CDR3 DNA reads TGTGCCTGGAGTGTACTTTCTAGCGGGTGGTCCCGGGCGTTCTTC. The chain uses TRBV30 and TRBJ2-1; 8 positions agree with TRBD2. J lost 15 bases, V lost 0 bases, and 16 bases had no gene match. The CDR3 loop spans 15 amino acids. Germline loops: CDR1 GTSNPN, CDR2 SVGIG (reference sequence).

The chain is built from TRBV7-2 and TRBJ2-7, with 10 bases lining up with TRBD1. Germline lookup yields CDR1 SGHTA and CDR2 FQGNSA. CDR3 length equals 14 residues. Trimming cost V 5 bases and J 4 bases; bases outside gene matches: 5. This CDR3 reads CASSKGQGGYEQYF. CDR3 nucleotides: TGTGCCAGCAGCAAAGGACAGGGGGGGTACGAGCAGTACTTC.

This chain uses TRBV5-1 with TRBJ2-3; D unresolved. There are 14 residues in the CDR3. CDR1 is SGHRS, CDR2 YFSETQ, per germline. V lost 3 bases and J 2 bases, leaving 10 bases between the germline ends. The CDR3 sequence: CASSSARDTDTQYF. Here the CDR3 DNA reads TGCGCCAGCAGCTCAGCAAGGGACACAGATACGCAGTATTTT.

The CDR3 sequence: CAISESGGRSYEQYF. CDR3 nucleotides: TGTGCCATCAGTGAGTCTGGGGGAAGGTCCTACGAGCAGTACTTC. The J gene is TRBJ2-7, the V gene TRBV10-3, with D perhaps being TRBD1 or TRBD2 (5 bases each). V was pared by 0 bases and J by 1 base, with 10 bases between. Germline CDR1 ENHRY, CDR2 SYGVKD. The CDR3 runs to 15 residues.

CDR3 sequence (DNA): TGTGCCAGCAGCCAAGCAGTAGGGGTATACAATGAGCAGTTCTTC. It translates to CASSQAVGVYNEQFF. The chain links TRBV14 to TRBJ2-1; D is possibly TRBD1 (5 bases). The V and J ends lost 1 base and 4 bases respectively, with 11 bases between them. The length of the CDR3 is 15 residues. Per germline, CDR1 SGHDN and CDR2 FVKESK.

The CDR3 DNA follows: TGCAGCGCCAAAGGGGGGAACACTGAAGCTTTCTTT. Translating it yields CSAKGGNTEAFF. This sequence joins TRBV29-1 and TRBJ1-1, with D possibly TRBD1 on 6 matching bases. This CDR3 spans 12 amino acids. Looked up from germline, CDR1 is SQVTM and CDR2 is ANQGSEA. Between the trimmed V and J ends, which lost 7 bases and 1 base, there was a span of 10 bases.

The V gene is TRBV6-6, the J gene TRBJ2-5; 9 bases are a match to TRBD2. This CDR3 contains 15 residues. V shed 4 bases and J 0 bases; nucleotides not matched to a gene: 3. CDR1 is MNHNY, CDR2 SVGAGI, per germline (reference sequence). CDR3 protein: CASSSSGAYQETQYF. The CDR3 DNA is TGTGCCAGCAGTTCTAGCGGGGCGTACCAAGAGACCCAGTACTTC.

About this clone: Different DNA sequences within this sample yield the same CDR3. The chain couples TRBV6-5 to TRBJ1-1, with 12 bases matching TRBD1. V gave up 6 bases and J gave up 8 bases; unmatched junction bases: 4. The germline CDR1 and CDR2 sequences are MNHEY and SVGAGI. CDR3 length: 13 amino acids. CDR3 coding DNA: TGTGCCAGCAGCCGGGGGACAGGGGGCGAAGCTTTCTTT. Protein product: CASSRGTGGEAFF.

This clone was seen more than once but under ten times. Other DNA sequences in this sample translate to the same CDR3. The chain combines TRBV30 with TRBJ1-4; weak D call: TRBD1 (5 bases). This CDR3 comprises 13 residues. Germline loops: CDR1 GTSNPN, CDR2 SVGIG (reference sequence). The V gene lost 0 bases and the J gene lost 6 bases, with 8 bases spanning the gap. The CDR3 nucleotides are TGTGCCTGGAGTGTAGGAGGGGATGAAAAACTGTTTTTT. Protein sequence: CAWSVGGDEKLFF.

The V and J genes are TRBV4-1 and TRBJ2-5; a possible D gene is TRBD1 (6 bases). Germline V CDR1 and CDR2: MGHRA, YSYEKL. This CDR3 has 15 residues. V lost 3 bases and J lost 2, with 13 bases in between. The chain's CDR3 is CASSHLGQYQETQYF. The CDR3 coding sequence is TGCGCCAGCAGCCACCTTGGACAGTATCAAGAGACCCAGTACTTC.

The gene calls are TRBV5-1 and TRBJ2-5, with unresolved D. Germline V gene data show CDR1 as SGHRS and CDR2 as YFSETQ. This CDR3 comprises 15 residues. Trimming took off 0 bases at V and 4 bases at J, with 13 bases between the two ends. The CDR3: CASSLGEAGGETQYF. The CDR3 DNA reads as TGCGCCAGCAGCTTGGGCGAAGCTGGCGGAGAGACCCAGTACTTC.

CDR3 sequence reads: CASSGQDTGELFF. The CDR3, as DNA: TGCGCCAGCTCGGGACAGGACACCGGGGAGCTGTTTTTT. This chain uses TRBV5-1 with TRBJ2-2, with 8 positions matching TRBD1. From germline, CDR1 is SGHRS and CDR2 YFSETQ. The CDR3 consists of 13 residues. Trimming cost V 7 bases and J 3 bases; bases outside gene matches: 2.

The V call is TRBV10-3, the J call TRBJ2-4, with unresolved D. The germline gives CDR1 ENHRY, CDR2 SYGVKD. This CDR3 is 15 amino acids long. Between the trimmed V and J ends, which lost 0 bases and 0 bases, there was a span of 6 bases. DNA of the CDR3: TGTGCCATCAGTGAGTCGACAAAAGCCAAAAACATTCAGTACTTC. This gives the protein CAISESTKAKNIQYF.

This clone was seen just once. This CDR3 is CASSQVRTSGNPSYNEQFF. In nucleotides, the CDR3 is TGTGCCAGCAGCCAAGTGAGGACTAGCGGGAACCCTTCCTACAATGAGCAGTTCTTC. The V gene is TRBV4-2, the J gene TRBJ2-1; 12 nucleotides agree with TRBD2. The CDR3 has 19 amino acids. Germline V gene data show CDR1 as LGHNA and CDR2 as YNFKEQ. Germline trimming cut 1 base from V and 1 base from J; bases unmatched to any gene: 8.

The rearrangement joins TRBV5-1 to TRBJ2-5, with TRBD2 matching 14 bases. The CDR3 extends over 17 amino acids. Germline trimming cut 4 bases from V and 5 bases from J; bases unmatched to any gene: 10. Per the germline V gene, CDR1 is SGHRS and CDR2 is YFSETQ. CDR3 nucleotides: TGCGCCAGCAGCGGGGGGACTAGCGGGAGTAGTTGGGAGACCCAGTACTTC. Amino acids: CASSGGTSGSSWETQYF.

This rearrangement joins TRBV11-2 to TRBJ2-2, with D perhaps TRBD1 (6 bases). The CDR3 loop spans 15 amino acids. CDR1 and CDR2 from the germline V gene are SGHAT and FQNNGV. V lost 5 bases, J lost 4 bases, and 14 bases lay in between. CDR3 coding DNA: TGTGCCAGCAGCGTGGGCCACAGGGCCACCGGGGAGCTGTTTTTT. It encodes CASSVGHRATGELFF.

The CDR3 sequence is CASRRSTAYEQYF. DNA for the CDR3: TGCGCCAGCAGGAGGAGCACCGCCTACGAGCAGTACTTC. The chain couples TRBV5-1 to TRBJ2-7, with D unresolved. The length of the CDR3 is 13 residues. Germline V CDR1 and CDR2: SGHRS, YFSETQ. Trimming took 5 bases from V and 2 from J, leaving 11 bases between them.

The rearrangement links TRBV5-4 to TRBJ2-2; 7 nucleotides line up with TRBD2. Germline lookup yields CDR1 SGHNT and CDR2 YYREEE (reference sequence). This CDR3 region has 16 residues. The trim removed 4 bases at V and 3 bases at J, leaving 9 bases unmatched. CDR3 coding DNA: TGTGCCAGCAGCGTCGGCCTAGCGGAGTACACCGGGGAGCTGTTTTTT. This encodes CASSVGLAEYTGELFF.

For the CDR3, the DNA is TGTGCCAGCAGCTTATGGGGGGCGGACGTATCAACAGATACGCAGTATTTT. Translated, it gives CASSLWGADVSTDTQYF. The chain has TRBV7-3 and TRBJ2-3; D possibly matches TRBD1 or TRBD2 (6 bases each). Trimming pared 2 bases from V and 3 bases from J, leaving 18 bases between. The CDR3 covers 17 residues. Per the germline V gene, CDR1 is SGHTA and CDR2 is FQGTGA.

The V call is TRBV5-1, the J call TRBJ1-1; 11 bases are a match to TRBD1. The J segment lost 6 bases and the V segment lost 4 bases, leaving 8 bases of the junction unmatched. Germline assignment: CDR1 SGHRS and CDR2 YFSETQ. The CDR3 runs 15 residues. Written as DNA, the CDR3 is TGCGCCAGCAGCGAACAGCCGGGACAGGGGGCTGAAGCTTTCTTT. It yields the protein CASSEQPGQGAEAFF.

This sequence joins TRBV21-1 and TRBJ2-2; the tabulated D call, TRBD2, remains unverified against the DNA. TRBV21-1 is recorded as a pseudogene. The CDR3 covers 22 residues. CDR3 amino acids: CASTGTGAGTSGREGFTGELFF. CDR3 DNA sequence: TGTGCCAGCACCGGGACGGGAGCCGGGACTAGCGGGAGGGAAGGGTTCACCGGGGAGCTGTTTTTT.

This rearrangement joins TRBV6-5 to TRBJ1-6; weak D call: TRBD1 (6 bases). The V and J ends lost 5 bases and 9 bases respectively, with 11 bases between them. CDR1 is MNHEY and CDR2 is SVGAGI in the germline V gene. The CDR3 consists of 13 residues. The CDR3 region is CASSGGGVSPLHF. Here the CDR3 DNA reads TGTGCCAGCAGTGGGGGGGGCGTTTCACCCCTCCACTTT.

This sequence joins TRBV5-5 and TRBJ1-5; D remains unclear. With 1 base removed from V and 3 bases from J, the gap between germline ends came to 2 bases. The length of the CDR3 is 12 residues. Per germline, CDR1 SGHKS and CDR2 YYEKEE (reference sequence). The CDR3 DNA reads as TGTGCCAGCAGCTTGTACAATCAGCCCCAGCATTTT. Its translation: CASSLYNQPQHF.